These 4 T cell receptor beta chains were sequenced from one sample in a study of cytomegalovirus exposure and HLA in healthy donors. Primers: 60 Vbeta forward and 13 Jbeta reverse. Assay: immunoSEQ multiplex PCR; the TCRdb copy retains only in-frame clones and omits some. The data contain around 150,000 clones, nearly 80% of them singletons. The sample was PBMCs. The receptors derive from a man aged 30 to 39 in good health and CMV-seronegative.

This clone was counted a single time. V is TRBV6-1 and J is TRBJ1-4, with D possibly matching TRBD1 (5 bases). The CDR3 length is 19 residues. The germline V gene encodes CDR1 MNHNS and CDR2 SASEGT. V shed 4 bases and J shed 0 bases, with 21 bases lying between them. The DNA of the CDR3 is TGTGCCAGCAGTGGCCGGAGGGCAGGGTGGAATCCAACTAATGAAAAACTGTTTTTT. Its translation is CASSGRRAGWNPTNEKLFF.

This chain connects TRBV19 to TRBJ1-1, with unresolved D. The CDR3 has 11 amino acids. The V end was cut by 6 bases, the J end by 6 bases, with 8 bases between. CDR1 is LNHDA, CDR2 SQIVND, per germline (reference sequence). The CDR3 nucleotides are TGTGCCAGTAGCTCGGAGGCTGAAGCTTTCTTT. Protein product: CASSSEAEAFF.

This rearrangement joins TRBV7-6 to TRBJ2-5, with a possible D match to TRBD1 (6 bases). Trimming took 1 base from V and 6 from J, leaving 9 bases between them. Looked up from germline, CDR1 is SGHVS and CDR2 is FNYEAQ. The CDR3 runs 13 residues. The DNA of the CDR3 is TGTGCCAGCAGCTTAGGGACAGCCAAGACCCAGTACTTC. It encodes CASSLGTAKTQYF. The complete variable domain, with remaining parts taken from reference TRBV7-6 and TRBJ2-5, reads GAGVSQSPRYKVTKRGQDVALRCDPISGHVSLYWYRQALGQGPEFLTYFNYEAQQDKSGLPNDRFSAERPEGSISTLTIQRTEQRDSAMYRCASSLGTAKTQYFGPGTRLLVL.

This chain joins TRBV6-4 and TRBJ1-1; D is perhaps TRBD1 (5 bases). The germline V and J ends were trimmed by 2 bases and 2 bases, with 9 bases remaining between them. The germline V gene encodes CDR1 MRHNA and CDR2 SNTAGT. The CDR3 is 14 residues long. CDR3 sequence: CASSDKDINTEAFF. CDR3 nucleotides: TGTGCCAGCAGTGACAAGGACATCAACACTGAAGCTTTCTTT.